The 25 T cell receptor beta chains below all came from one sample that was sequenced in a study of technical replicates of blood from a few donors. The table came from immunoSEQ multiplex PCR; TCRdb's copy has only in-frame clones and leaves some out. This sample has some 84,000 clones, with roughly nine tenths found just once. What was sequenced was T cells isolated from PBMCs. The receptors here all came from a human donor in good health.

This CDR3 is CASSQGQGVNYGYTF. The CDR3 DNA reads as TGTGCCAGCAGCCAAGGACAGGGGGTGAACTATGGCTACACCTTC. The V call is TRBV7-6, the J call TRBJ1-2, with 10 bases identical to TRBD1. Looked up from germline, CDR1 is SGHVS and CDR2 is FNYEAQ. This CDR3 is built from 15 residues. V trimming: 5 bases; J trimming: 2 bases; junction bases outside the gene matches: 5.

The chain recombines TRBV30 with TRBJ1-1; TRBD1 matches 7 bases. This CDR3 spans 14 amino acids. Germline assignment: CDR1 GTSNPN and CDR2 SVGIG (reference sequence). Germline trimming cut 0 bases from V and 4 bases from J; bases unmatched to any gene: 5. The CDR3 DNA follows: TGTGCCTGGAGTGTTTGGCAGGGGGTCACTGAAGCTTTCTTT. It translates to CAWSVWQGVTEAFF.

This chain uses TRBV27 with TRBJ1-4; possibly TRBD1 for D (5 bases). This CDR3 is 13 amino acids long. With 5 bases removed from V and 8 bases from J, the gap between germline ends came to 12 bases. Germline assignment: CDR1 MNHEY and CDR2 SMNVEV (reference sequence). CDR3 nucleotide sequence: TGTGCCAGCAGTCCCTGGGCAGGGGAAAAACTGTTTTTT. Amino acids: CASSPWAGEKLFF.

The chain links TRBV13 to TRBJ2-7, with 7 bases aligning to TRBD2. Per germline, CDR1 PRHDT and CDR2 FYEKMQ (reference sequence). With V trimmed by 2 bases and J by 3 bases, 1 base remained unmatched. The CDR3 sequence is 13 residues long. CDR3 protein: CASSLPSGYEQYF. The CDR3 coding sequence is TGTGCCAGCAGCTTACCTAGCGGCTACGAGCAGTACTTC.

The chain has TRBV7-8 and TRBJ1-1, with 10 nucleotides matching TRBD1. The CDR3 length is 17 residues. Germline V gene sequence: CDR1 SGHVS, CDR2 FQNEAQ. With 2 bases clipped from V and 3 bases from J, the junction kept 9 bases outside the gene matches. The CDR3 region is CASSLTGTGDWDTEAFF. CDR3 nucleotide sequence: TGTGCCAGCAGCTTAACCGGGACAGGGGACTGGGACACTGAAGCTTTCTTT.

CDR3 sequence (DNA): TGTGCCAGCAGATCCGGGACTAGCGGCACCGGGGAGCTGTTTTTT. It codes for CASRSGTSGTGELFF. V gene TRBV4-2 combines with J gene TRBJ2-2; 11 positions agree with TRBD2. The CDR3 length is 15 residues. CDR1 LGHNA and CDR2 YNFKEQ come from the germline V gene. The V gene end was trimmed by 6 bases and the J gene end by 4 bases; junction bases not matched to a gene: 4.

The chain joins TRBV5-6 to TRBJ2-1; 10 bases map to TRBD1. The germline V gene encodes CDR1 SGHDT and CDR2 YYEEEE. V trimming: 4 bases; J trimming: 9 bases; junction bases outside the gene matches: 4. This CDR3 contains 13 residues. CDR3 sequence: CASSHRDRGEQFF. The CDR3 bases are TGTGCCAGCAGCCATAGGGACAGGGGTGAGCAGTTCTTC. Based on the CDR3 plus reference TRBV5-6 and TRBJ2-1, the full variable domain is DAGVTQSPTHLIKTRGQQVTLRCSPKSGHDTVSWYQQALGQGPQFIFQYYEEEERQRGNFPDRFSGHQFPNYSSELNVNALLLGDSALYLCASSHRDRGEQFFGPGTRLTVL.

This clone was counted a single time. J is TRBJ2-7 and V is TRBV28; TRBD1 might be the D (5 bases). CDR1 and CDR2 (germline): MDHEN, SYDVKM. With 5 bases removed from V and 2 bases from J, the gap between germline ends came to 13 bases. This CDR3 region has 14 residues. CDR3 in DNA: TGTGCCAGCAGTACCCAGGGCGGAACCTACGAGCAGTACTTC. Translated, it gives CASSTQGGTYEQYF.

V gene TRBV5-1 combines with J gene TRBJ2-2; a possible D gene is TRBD2 (6 bases). This CDR3 has 15 amino acids. Deletions cut 1 base from V and 4 bases from J, with 11 bases between. Germline V lookup: CDR1 SGHRS, CDR2 YFSETQ. The CDR3 loop reads CASSLFGGTTGELFF. CDR3 in DNA: TGCGCCAGCAGCTTGTTTGGAGGGACCACCGGGGAGCTGTTTTTT. Filled out from reference TRBV5-1 and TRBJ2-2, the complete variable domain reads KAGVTQTPRYLIKTRGQQVTLSCSPISGHRSVSWYQQTPGQGLQFLFEYFSETQRNKGNFPGRFSGRQFSNSRSEMNVSTLELGDSALYLCASSLFGGTTGELFFGEGSRLTVL.

The V call is TRBV11-3, the J call TRBJ2-5; 8 bases match TRBD2. Germline CDR1 reads SGHNT; CDR2 reads YENEEA. V shed 5 bases and J 6 bases; nucleotides not matched to a gene: 11. This CDR3 is 15 amino acids long. The DNA of the CDR3 is TGTGCCAGCAGCCCGGGGACTAGACAACAGCAGACCCAGTACTTC. This gives the protein CASSPGTRQQQTQYF.

The V gene is TRBV25-1, the J gene TRBJ2-2, with 7 bases fitting TRBD2. Germline lookup yields CDR1 MGHDK and CDR2 SYGVNS. Trimming took 1 base from V and 4 from J; bases not matched to a gene: 3. CDR3 length: 15 amino acids. As DNA, the CDR3 is TGTGCCAGCAGTGAATCAAGCGGGGTCACCGGGGAGCTGTTTTTT. Protein sequence: CASSESSGVTGELFF.

The chain has TRBV4-1 and TRBJ2-1; no clear D. The CDR3 is made up of 13 amino acids. CDR1 and CDR2 (germline): MGHRA, YSYEKL. Trimming removed 2 bases from V and 4 bases from J, with 6 bases in between. CDR3 region: CASSQILYNEQFF. CDR3 sequence (DNA): TGCGCCAGCAGCCAAATACTATACAATGAGCAGTTCTTC.

This sequence joins TRBV6-6 and TRBJ2-3, with D tentatively TRBD1 (5 bases). CDR1 MNHNY and CDR2 SVGAGI come from the germline V gene (reference sequence). V shed 10 bases and J shed 4 bases, with 18 bases lying between them. This CDR3 comprises 14 residues. The CDR3 loop reads CATKPFQGSDTQYF. In DNA form, the CDR3 reads TGTGCCACCAAACCCTTCCAGGGTTCAGATACGCAGTATTTT.

The V call is TRBV5-1, the J call TRBJ1-1; 8 positions match TRBD1. The CDR3 totals 15 residues. The V gene end was trimmed by 0 bases and the J gene end by 5 bases; junction bases not matched to a gene: 6. Per the germline V gene, CDR1 is SGHRS and CDR2 is YFSETQ. In nucleotides, the CDR3 is TGCGCCAGCAGCTTGGGGCAGGGGGCTTTTACTGAAGCTTTCTTT. It yields the protein CASSLGQGAFTEAFF.

This chain uses TRBV5-6 with TRBJ1-2; 7 bases align to TRBD1. Looked up from germline, CDR1 is SGHDT and CDR2 is YYEEEE. This CDR3 is built from 14 residues. The V segment lost 4 bases and the J segment 4 bases; nucleotides outside the gene matches: 7. The CDR3 region has the DNA TGTGCCAGCAGCAGATCGGACAGGCTCTATGGCTACACCTTC. It is translated as CASSRSDRLYGYTF.

The rearrangement uses TRBV11-3 and TRBJ2-7; D not certain. The V end lost 5 bases, the J end lost 2 bases, and 4 bases lay between the germline ends. The CDR3 is 11 amino acids. CDR1 is SGHNT, CDR2 YENEEA, per germline. The CDR3 sequence is CASSITYEQYF. Written as DNA, the CDR3 is TGTGCCAGCAGCATAACCTACGAGCAGTACTTC.

This rearrangement joins TRBV7-9 to TRBJ1-2; no clear D. The CDR3 runs 12 residues. The V and J ends lost 5 bases and 8 bases respectively, with 12 bases between them. Germline V gene sequence: CDR1 SEHNR, CDR2 FQNEAQ (reference sequence). The CDR3 DNA follows: TGTGCCAGCAGCCAAACCATCGGGGGCTACACCTTC. Translating gives CASSQTIGGYTF.

The chain has TRBV14 and TRBJ2-7, with D perhaps TRBD1 (6 bases). The V gene's germline CDR1 is SGHDN and CDR2 FVKESK. There are 15 residues in the CDR3. The ends were cut back, 1 base at V and 3 bases at J, with 13 bases in the middle. CDR3: CASSQGGTPYYEQYF. CDR3 nucleotide sequence: TGTGCCAGCAGCCAAGGGGGGACACCGTACTACGAGCAGTACTTC.

This clone was observed a single time. The V gene is TRBV11-3, the J gene TRBJ2-7; 8 positions agree with TRBD1. V lost 3 bases, J lost 5 bases, and 0 bases stayed unmatched. Germline CDR1 is SGHNT and CDR2 is YENEEA. The CDR3 extends over 12 amino acids. The CDR3 spells CASSLTGDEQYF. The CDR3 nucleotides read TGTGCCAGCAGCTTGACAGGGGACGAGCAGTACTTC.

The gene calls are TRBV9 and TRBJ2-1, with D tentatively TRBD1 (6 bases). The CDR3 runs 15 residues. Germline V gene sequence: CDR1 SGDLS, CDR2 YYNGEE. Trimming pared 2 bases from V and 0 bases from J, leaving 9 bases between. The CDR3 here is CASSVTGSSYNEQFF. Here the CDR3 DNA reads TGTGCCAGCAGCGTCACAGGGAGCTCCTACAATGAGCAGTTCTTC.

The chain combines TRBV11-3 with TRBJ2-7; D gene ambiguous. CDR1 is SGHNT and CDR2 is YENEEA in the germline V gene. This CDR3 region has 14 residues. The V end was cut by 0 bases, the J end by 0 bases, with 6 bases between. CDR3 sequence: CASSLEINSYEQYF. For the CDR3, the DNA is TGTGCCAGCAGCTTAGAAATTAACTCCTACGAGCAGTACTTC.

V is TRBV7-2 and J is TRBJ2-3; 12 bases are shared with TRBD2. CDR3 length equals 18 residues. Trimming took 3 bases from V and 1 from J; bases not matched to a gene: 8. Germline CDR1 and CDR2: SGHTA and FQGNSA. CDR3 loop: CASSLGLAGGAGTDTQYF. In DNA, the CDR3 is TGTGCCAGCAGCTTGGGCCTAGCGGGAGGGGCTGGCACAGATACGCAGTATTTT.

The rearrangement links TRBV11-2 to TRBJ2-7; TRBD1 matches at 7 bases. Germline CDR1 SGHAT, CDR2 FQNNGV. The CDR3 length is 14 residues. Losses at the gene ends were 6 bases for V and 0 bases for J; bases not matched to a gene: 5. CDR3 sequence reads: CASSWGQSSYEQYF. The CDR3 nucleotides are TGTGCCAGCAGTTGGGGACAGAGCTCCTACGAGCAGTACTTC.

V is TRBV27 and J is TRBJ2-3; 9 positions match TRBD2. The germline gives CDR1 MNHEY, CDR2 SMNVEV (reference sequence). Trimming at V came to 0 bases and at J to 7 bases, leaving 5 bases not matched to a gene. The CDR3 consists of 15 residues. The CDR3 protein is CASSLSAGGPNTQYF. CDR3 DNA sequence: TGTGCCAGCAGTTTATCCGCGGGAGGGCCAAATACGCAGTATTTT.

The rearrangement links TRBV14 to TRBJ2-7, with unresolved D. The CDR3 length is 13 residues. The V end was cut by 3 bases, the J end by 2 bases, with 8 bases between. Germline CDR1 reads SGHDN; CDR2 reads FVKESK. This chain's CDR3 is CASSHHSPYEQYF. The CDR3 nucleotides are TGTGCCAGCAGCCATCACAGTCCCTACGAGCAGTACTTC. The whole variable domain, remainder taken from reference TRBV14 and TRBJ2-7, is EAGVTQFPSHSVIEKGQTVTLRCDPISGHDNLYWYRRVMGKEIKFLLHFVKESKQDESGMPNNRFLAERTGGTYSTLKVQPAELEDSGVYFCASSHHSPYEQYFGPGTRLTVT.